This T cell receptor beta chain originates from a study of T cell responses to AZD1222 COVID-19 vaccine. TCRdb's copy holds only in-frame clones and misses some; the assay was immunoSEQ multiplex PCR. The table records about 89,000 clones, roughly 84% of them present only once. V lost 5 bases and J 3 bases, leaving 10 bases between the germline ends. The CDR3 consists of 14 residues. The germline gives CDR1 LGHNA, CDR2 YNFKEQ. The sequence came from an adult who received the AZD1222 COVID-19 vaccine. The specimen was peripheral blood, collected 28 days after the second AZD1222 dose. The V and J genes are TRBV4-2 and TRBJ1-4; tentative D call: TRBD1 (5 bases). CDR3 protein: CASSAQGANEKLFF. The DNA for the CDR3 is TGTGCCAGCAGCGCTCAGGGCGCTAATGAAAAACTGTTTTTT.